A single sample gave rise to the 19 T cell receptor beta chains below, sequenced in a study of blood T cell repertoires in COVID-19. Using immunoSEQ multiplex PCR, the repertoire was profiled, and TCRdb retains in-frame clones only, with some absent. This sample has 410,000 or so clones; roughly 85% occur once, and the top ten carry around 1.4%. Sequencing input: peripheral blood. Source of these receptors: a woman in her twenties or thirties with active or convalescent COVID-19.

V usage is TRBV12-5 and J usage is TRBJ1-1; unclear D gene. Per the germline V gene, CDR1 is LGHNT and CDR2 is FRNRAP. The CDR3 is 13 amino acids. V lost 5 bases to trimming and J lost 1 base, with 8 bases between them. In DNA form, the CDR3 reads TGTGCTAGTGGTGCGGGATGGAACACTGAAGCTTTCTTT. Protein: CASGAGWNTEAFF.

With respect to this clone: The junction departs from the called germline gene at one end, perhaps through a read error. The chain recombines TRBV11-2 with TRBJ2-1; D possibly corresponds to TRBD2 (6 bases). CDR3 length: 14 amino acids. Per the germline V gene, CDR1 is SGHAT and CDR2 is FQNNGV. CDR3 coding DNA: TGTGCCAGCAGCTTAGAGAGAGGTGGGACTCCTGAAATCTTC. Its translation: CASSLERGGTPEIF.

The chain is built from TRBV5-1 and TRBJ2-7; 13 nucleotides agree with TRBD2. The V and J ends lost 4 bases and 7 bases, in that order; junction bases with no gene match: 2. There are 13 residues in the CDR3. The germline gives CDR1 SGHRS, CDR2 YFSETQ. CDR3 amino acids: CASSTGLAGEQYF. The CDR3 DNA reads as TGCGCCAGCAGCACGGGACTAGCGGGGGAGCAGTACTTC.

This rearrangement joins TRBV6-1 to TRBJ1-2; D is unresolved. The CDR3 consists of 13 residues. V gave up 3 bases and J gave up 4 bases, with 9 bases separating them. Germline lookup yields CDR1 MNHNS and CDR2 SASEGT. CDR3 sequence: CASSDVRIYGYTF. CDR3 nucleotide sequence: TGTGCCAGCAGTGACGTCAGGATCTATGGCTACACCTTC.

Details on this clone: One end of the junction fails to match germline, which may point to a read error. The chain uses TRBV3-1 (or the pseudogene TRBV3-2) and TRBJ1-1; 9 bases align to TRBD1. Germline loops: CDR1 LGHDT, CDR2 YNNKEL (reference sequence). CDR3 length: 15 residues. CDR3 DNA sequence: TGTGCCAGCAGCCCCCAGACAGGGGGGAACGCTGAAGCTTTCTTT. This encodes CASSPQTGGNAEAFF.

The V gene is TRBV6-5, the J gene TRBJ2-1, with a weak D call TRBD1 (5 bases). Germline-derived CDR1 and CDR2 are MNHEY and SVGAGI. V lost 5 bases and J 1 base, leaving 12 bases between the germline ends. This CDR3 contains 15 residues. CDR3 region: CASSTGLGSYNEQFF. CDR3 bases: TGTGCCAGCAGTACAGGCTTAGGGTCCTACAATGAGCAGTTCTTC.

The chain links TRBV19 to TRBJ1-2; TRBD1 agrees at 9 bases. V lost 8 bases, J lost 7 bases, and 14 bases stayed unmatched. The CDR3 extends over 15 amino acids. The V gene's germline CDR1 is LNHDA and CDR2 SQIVND (reference sequence). The CDR3 loop reads CASGGQGRNFAGYTF. The DNA of the CDR3 is TGTGCCAGTGGGGGACAGGGAAGGAATTTCGCTGGCTACACCTTC.

As for this clone: Within the sample, other DNA sequences also encode this same CDR3. The chain joins TRBV27 to TRBJ2-7, with 8 bases that match TRBD2. This CDR3 has 13 residues. The germline gives CDR1 MNHEY, CDR2 SMNVEV (reference sequence). Trimming removed 5 bases from V and 1 base from J; junction bases left unmatched: 1. CDR3 bases: TGTGCCAGCAGTCTAGCGGGTTCCTACGAGCAGTACTTC. Its translation is CASSLAGSYEQYF.

This clone was found once. The chain uses TRBV19 and TRBJ1-2; 7 bases fit TRBD1. This CDR3 comprises 14 residues. Trimming at V came to 4 bases and at J to 3 bases, leaving 5 bases not matched to a gene. Germline CDR1 and CDR2: LNHDA and SQIVND (reference sequence). CDR3 sequence: CASSRQGYDYGYTF. The CDR3 coding sequence is TGTGCCAGTAGTAGACAGGGTTATGACTATGGCTACACCTTC.

V gene TRBV24-1 combines with J gene TRBJ2-7, with 9 bases matching TRBD1. Germline V lookup: CDR1 KGHDR, CDR2 SFDVKD. The CDR3 spans 14 residues. After removal of 5 bases from V and 10 bases from J, the junction contained 11 bases not matched to a gene. CDR3 sequence (DNA): TGTGCCACCAGTGTCGGGACAGGGACCTACCCCCAGTACTTC. As protein: CATSVGTGTYPQYF.

The rearrangement joins TRBV30 to TRBJ2-2, with D tentatively TRBD1 (6 bases). Germline CDR1 GTSNPN, CDR2 SVGIG (reference sequence). The CDR3 extends over 13 amino acids. V lost 3 bases and J lost 6, with 11 bases in between. In DNA, the CDR3 is TGTGCCTGGAGAGAAAACAGGGCCGGGGAGCTGTTTTTT. Translating gives CAWRENRAGELFF.

J is TRBJ1-1 and V is TRBV7-9; D remains unclear. Germline assignment: CDR1 SEHNR and CDR2 FQNEAQ (reference sequence). This CDR3 region has 13 residues. Between the trimmed V and J ends, which lost 1 base and 4 bases, there was a span of 7 bases. CDR3 sequence: CASSLDPSTEAFF. The DNA of the CDR3 is TGTGCCAGCAGCTTAGACCCGAGCACTGAAGCTTTCTTT.

The V gene is TRBV2, the J gene TRBJ1-4; tentative D call: TRBD1 (5 bases). The CDR3 is 14 residues long. Germline V gene data show CDR1 as SNHLY and CDR2 as FYNNEI. The V end lost 5 bases, the J end lost 0 bases, and 7 bases lay between the germline ends. The CDR3 protein is CASSRQTTNEKLFF. The CDR3 DNA follows: TGTGCCAGCAGTCGACAGACAACTAATGAAAAACTGTTTTTT.

This clone was seen a few times. The chain is built from TRBV15 and TRBJ1-2; possibly TRBD1 for D (5 bases). The CDR3 covers 15 residues. V was trimmed by 3 bases and J by 13 bases, leaving 24 bases between them. Germline V lookup: CDR1 LNHNV, CDR2 YYDKDF (reference sequence). The CDR3 nucleotides read TGTGCCACCAGCAGGAACCCAGCGGGACGATTCAATTGCACCTTC. Translating gives CATSRNPAGRFNCTF.

The chain combines TRBV10-2 with TRBJ2-7; 9 bases match TRBD1. This CDR3 is built from 14 residues. V trimming: 10 bases; J trimming: 3 bases; junction bases outside the gene matches: 10. Per the germline V gene, CDR1 is WSHSY and CDR2 is SAAADI. CDR3: CAISDRGVLYEQYF. The CDR3 nucleotides are TGCGCCATCTCAGACAGGGGGGTACTCTACGAGCAGTACTTC.

The V gene is TRBV5-6, the J gene TRBJ1-5; the D is unclear. With 0 bases removed from V and 0 bases from J, the gap between germline ends came to 7 bases. Germline CDR1 is SGHDT and CDR2 is YYEEEE. CDR3 size: 15 residues. The CDR3 loop reads CASSLGAYSNQPQHF. The CDR3 region has the DNA TGTGCCAGCAGCTTGGGGGCTTATAGCAATCAGCCCCAGCATTTT.

The chain employs TRBV3-1 (or the pseudogene TRBV3-2) and TRBJ1-2; D might be TRBD1 (5 bases). This CDR3 comprises 15 residues. The V and J ends lost 4 bases and 4 bases respectively, with 16 bases between them. CDR1 is LGHDT and CDR2 is YNNKEL in the germline V gene (reference sequence). CDR3 loop: CASSLGGGVTYGYTF. CDR3 sequence (DNA): TGTGCCAGCAGCCTGGGGGGGGGAGTGACCTATGGCTACACCTTC.

To note about this clone: One end of the junction varies from germline; a read error may be responsible. The chain has TRBV7-8 and TRBJ1-6; D uncertain. The CDR3 totals 15 residues. Per germline, CDR1 SGHVS and CDR2 FQNEAQ. CDR3 sequence: CASSVAPGVDSPLHF. The CDR3 nucleotides are TGTGCCAGCAGCGTAGCCCCCGGGGTGGATTCACCCCTCCACTTT. Filled out from reference TRBV7-8 and TRBJ1-6, the complete variable domain reads GAGVSQSPRYKVAKRGQDVALRCDPISGHVSLFWYQQALGQGPEFLTYFQNEAQLDKSGLPSDRFFAERPEGSVSTLKIQRTQQEDSAVYLCASSVAPGVDSPLHFGNGTRLTVT.

This clone was seen once. The J gene is TRBJ1-2, the V gene TRBV11-2, with 10 nucleotides matching TRBD1. Germline-derived CDR1 and CDR2 are SGHAT and FQNNGV. Trimming at V came to 4 bases and at J to 6 bases, leaving 5 bases not matched to a gene. CDR3 size: 14 residues. CDR3 in amino acids: CASSSRTGGNGYTF. The CDR3 DNA follows: TGTGCCAGCAGCTCTAGGACAGGGGGAAATGGCTACACCTTC.